This section outlines one TCR beta chain sequence together with its context. The antigen is not known. The sample originates from a study of breast tumors, draining lymph nodes, adjacent tissues. Regarding the study as a whole: Tumor repertoires ranked between lymph nodes and nontumor tissue in diversity, with V and J gene preferences.

V lost 6 bases, J lost 8 bases, and 23 bases lay in between. CDR3 length: 15 amino acids. CDR1 and CDR2 (germline): DFQATT, SNEGSKA (reference sequence). Samples came from axillary lymph nodes draining the breast cancer. In TCRdb, the multiplex PCR reads were re-called with MiXCR into one record per CDR3 protein. Among 150,000 to 200,000 distinct CDR3 sequences listed, 30% to 35% were seen once. The rearrangement uses TRBV20-1 and TRBJ1-3; no definite D call. The TCR sequence derives from a female donor with breast cancer. Some clones in this sample may be carry-over from other donors' samples. Sequenced: axillary lymph node tissue. DNA of the CDR3: TGCAGTGCGAACCTAGCGGGTGGGGTGGTGGACACCATATATTTT. Translating it yields CSANLAGGVVDTIYF.